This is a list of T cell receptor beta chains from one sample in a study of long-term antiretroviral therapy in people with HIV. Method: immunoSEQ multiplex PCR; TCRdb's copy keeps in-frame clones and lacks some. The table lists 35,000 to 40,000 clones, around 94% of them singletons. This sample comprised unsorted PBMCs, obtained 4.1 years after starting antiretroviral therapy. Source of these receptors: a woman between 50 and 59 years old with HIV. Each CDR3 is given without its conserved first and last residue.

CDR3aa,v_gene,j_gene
ASSGVLAQF,TRBV25-1,TRBJ2-1
ASSGGGRQPQH,TRBV6-5,TRBJ1-5
AWSTPNTEAF,TRBV30,TRBJ1-1
ASSVGPGDTGNTIY,TRBV2,TRBJ1-3
ASSLRQGLSTDTQY,TRBV11-3,TRBJ2-3
ASSLVGGDRAD,TRBV7-8,TRBJ2-7
ASSPLSGKGNYGYT,TRBV18,TRBJ1-2
ASRTSSGTDTQY,TRBV18,TRBJ2-3
ASSLGHSEAF,TRBV7-9,TRBJ1-1
ASSFYDGTGELF,TRBV7-2,TRBJ2-2
ASSPGLLVNTEAF,TRBV6-5,TRBJ1-1
ASSPQGVGSTEAF,TRBV7-6,TRBJ1-1
ASSLGVVGGWEQY,TRBV5-1,TRBJ2-7
ASSHEGLGSPLH,TRBV4-1,TRBJ1-6
ASSQDAGRGTDTQY,TRBV4-2,TRBJ2-3
ASSLGTSRETQY,TRBV11-2,TRBJ2-5
ASAISSYNEQF,TRBV7-3,TRBJ2-1
ASSVQGRNSPLH,TRBV6-4,TRBJ1-6
ASSRSGGSYNEQF,TRBV11-2,TRBJ2-1
AWHPKGGPPYSNQPQH,TRBV30,TRBJ1-5
SVELSYGYT,TRBV29-1,TRBJ1-2
ASSLDRGGSTDTQY,TRBV11-1,TRBJ2-3
ASSLAGTNTQY,TRBV5-1,TRBJ2-3
ASLTAGTEAF,TRBV12-5,TRBJ1-1
AWSARLAYEQY,TRBV30,TRBJ2-7
ASSPTQGTEAF,TRBV6-4,TRBJ1-1
ASSISRYGYT,TRBV19,TRBJ1-2
ASSIAGTGYGYT,TRBV19,TRBJ1-2
ASSTTVQLNTEAF,TRBV19,TRBJ1-1
ASSYAAVGGSPLH,TRBV6-6,TRBJ1-6
ASSLGTSGNTIY,TRBV5-1,TRBJ1-3
ASSQGSGGPSTDTQY,TRBV7-7,TRBJ2-3
ASSPIRGVNEQY,TRBV11-2,TRBJ2-7
ASSPQGRPNEQF,TRBV7-7,TRBJ2-1
ASSDLGQIQETQY,TRBV6-1,TRBJ2-5
ASSGGTATGELF,TRBV5-1,TRBJ2-2
ASSIITGKLF,TRBV19,TRBJ1-4
ASSAGSLADTQY,TRBV9,TRBJ2-3
ASSPEETQY,TRBV18,TRBJ2-5
ASSEAQPLYLTYEQY,TRBV2,TRBJ2-7
ASSLSGFEAF,TRBV5-1,TRBJ1-1
ASSQDSGNTIY,TRBV4-1,TRBJ1-3
ASSIARTGLVMRY,TRBV19,TRBJ2-7
SVPGQGESGELF,TRBV29-1,TRBJ2-2
ASSLGGRGTEAF,TRBV5-6,TRBJ1-1
ALAGGSSTDTQY,TRBV30,TRBJ2-3
ASSSYEGPNSGNTIY,TRBV13,TRBJ1-3
ASSFPDRGGDNTEAF,TRBV7-9,TRBJ1-1
ASSYRDRVYEQY,TRBV6-6,TRBJ2-7
ASSLGALVGTGNTIY,TRBV7-2,TRBJ1-3
ASSPRDGGKEKLF,TRBV7-9,TRBJ1-4
ASSSFQDHEQY,TRBV11-2,TRBJ2-7
ASSLPSGTQTGELF,TRBV5-4,TRBJ2-2
ASSLGPGFQAF,TRBV7-3,TRBJ1-1
ASSESLPTGIPYEQY,TRBV6-4,TRBJ2-7